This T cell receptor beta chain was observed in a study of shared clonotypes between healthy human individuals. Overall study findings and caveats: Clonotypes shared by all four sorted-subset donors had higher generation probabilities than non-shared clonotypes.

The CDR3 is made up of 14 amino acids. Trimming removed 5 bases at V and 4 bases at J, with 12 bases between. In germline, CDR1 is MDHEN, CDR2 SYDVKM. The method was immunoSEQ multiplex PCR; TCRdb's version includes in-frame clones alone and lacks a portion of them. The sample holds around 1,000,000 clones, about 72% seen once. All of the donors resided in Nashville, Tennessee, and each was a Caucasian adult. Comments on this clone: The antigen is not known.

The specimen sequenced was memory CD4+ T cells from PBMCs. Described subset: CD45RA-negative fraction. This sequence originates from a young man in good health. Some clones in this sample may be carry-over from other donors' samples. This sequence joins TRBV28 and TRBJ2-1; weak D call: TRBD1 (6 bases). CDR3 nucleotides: TGTGCCAGCAGTATCCCGGGACAATACAATGAGCAGTTCTTC. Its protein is CASSIPGQYNEQFF. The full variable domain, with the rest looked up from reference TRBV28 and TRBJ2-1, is DVKVTQSSRYLVKRTGEKVFLECVQDMDHENMFWYRQDPGLGLRLIYFSYDVKMKEKGDIPEGYSVSREKKERFSLILESASTNQTSMYLCASSIPGQYNEQFFGPGTRLTVL.